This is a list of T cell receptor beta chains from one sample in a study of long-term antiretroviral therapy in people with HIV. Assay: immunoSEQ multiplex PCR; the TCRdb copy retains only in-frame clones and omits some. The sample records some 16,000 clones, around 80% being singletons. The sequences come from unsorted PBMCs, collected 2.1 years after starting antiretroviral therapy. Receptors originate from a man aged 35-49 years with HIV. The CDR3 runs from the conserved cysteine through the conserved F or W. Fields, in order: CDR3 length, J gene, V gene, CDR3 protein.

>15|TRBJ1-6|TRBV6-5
CASSYSMTWPRTLHF
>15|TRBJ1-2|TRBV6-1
CASSGATGGVDGYTF
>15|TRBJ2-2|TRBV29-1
CSVELAGVHTGELFF
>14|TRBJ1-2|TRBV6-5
CAGRHSQTNYGYTF
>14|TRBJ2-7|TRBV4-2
CASSQAGRTYEQYF
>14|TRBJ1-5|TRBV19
CASSIGESNQPQHF
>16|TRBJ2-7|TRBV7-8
CASSLAEASSSYEQYF
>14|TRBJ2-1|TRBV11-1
CASSPNRGYNEQFF
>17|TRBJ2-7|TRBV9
CASSVGSGGHFSYEQYF
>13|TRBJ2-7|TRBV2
CASRTDWKYEQYF
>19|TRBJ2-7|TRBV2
CASSEAKRLRIDSYYEQYF
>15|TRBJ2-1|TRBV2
CAITSGGVAYNEQFF
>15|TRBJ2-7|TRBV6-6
CASSYWGTNSYEQYF
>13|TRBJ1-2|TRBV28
CASSPTGNYGYTF
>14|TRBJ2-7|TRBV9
CASSVASGGYEQYF
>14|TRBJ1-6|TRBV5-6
CASSLSGLDSPLHF
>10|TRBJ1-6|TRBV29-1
CSVGNSPLHF
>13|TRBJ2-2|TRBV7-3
CASSYVNTGELFF
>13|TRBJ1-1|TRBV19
CASIDSKNTEAFF
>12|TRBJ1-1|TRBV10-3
CAISESLTEAFF
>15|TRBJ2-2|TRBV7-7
CASSTDRVGTGELFF
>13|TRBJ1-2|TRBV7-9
CASSYGVDGGYTF
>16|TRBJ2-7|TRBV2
CASSADRSPGLYEQYF
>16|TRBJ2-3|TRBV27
CASSSLAGGPPDTQYF
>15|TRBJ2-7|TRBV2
CASSEAKDASYEQYF
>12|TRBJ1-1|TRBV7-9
CASSLGITEAFF
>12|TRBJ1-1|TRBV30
CAWSPMNTEAFF
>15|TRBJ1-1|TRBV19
CASSILPGVGAEAFF
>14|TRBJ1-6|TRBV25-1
CASSEGGMDSPLHF
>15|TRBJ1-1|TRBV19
CASSLQFPMNTEAFF
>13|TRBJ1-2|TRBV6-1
CASSEDQGKSYTF
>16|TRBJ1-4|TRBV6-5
CASSYSDRGADEKLFF
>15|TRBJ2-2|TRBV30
CAWSVDGGRTGELFF
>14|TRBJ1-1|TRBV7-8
CASSVIQGNTEAFF
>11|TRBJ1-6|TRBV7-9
CASSFNSPLHF
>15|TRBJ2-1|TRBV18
CASSPGSGGYNEQFF
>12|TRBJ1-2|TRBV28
CASGTGDYGYTF
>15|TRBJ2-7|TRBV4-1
CASSQLDRGVYEQYF
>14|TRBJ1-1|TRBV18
CASSPYDRNTEAFF
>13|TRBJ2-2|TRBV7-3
CASSLFLSGELFF
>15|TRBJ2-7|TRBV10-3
CAISEKGPGGYEQYF
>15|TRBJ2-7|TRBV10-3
CAISTDRESSYEQYF
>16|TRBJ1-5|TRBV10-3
CAISESQGFGNQPQHF
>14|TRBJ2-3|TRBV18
CASSPSYSTDTQYF
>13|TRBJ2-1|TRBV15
CATSRGGNNEQFF
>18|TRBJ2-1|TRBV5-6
CASSLAGDASLTYNEQFF
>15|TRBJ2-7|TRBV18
CASSPPTRESYEQYF
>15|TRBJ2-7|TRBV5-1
CASFRGAGDRHEQYF